Presented here are 28 T cell receptor beta chains from one specimen sequenced in a study of cytomegalovirus exposure and HLA in healthy donors. The primer mix had 60 Vbeta and 13 Jbeta primers. This table comes from immunoSEQ multiplex PCR, and its TCRdb copy is limited to in-frame clones, with some not included. The sample contains about 130,000 clones, roughly three quarters of which appear only once. Specimen: PBMCs. Receptors were obtained from a man aged 18 to 29 in good health and CMV-seronegative.

The V call is TRBV9, the J call TRBJ2-1, with 11 bases lining up with TRBD2. CDR1 SGDLS and CDR2 YYNGEE come from the germline V gene. This CDR3 has 16 residues. The junction had 9 bases not matched to a gene; V was cut back by 3 bases and J by 7 bases. The CDR3 coding sequence is TGTGCCAGCAGCGGATTAGCGGGAGGGCCATATAATGAGCAGTTCTTC. It encodes CASSGLAGGPYNEQFF.

The chain is built from TRBV29-1 and TRBJ1-1; D is unresolved. The CDR3 runs to 13 residues. The germline V gene encodes CDR1 SQVTM and CDR2 ANQGSEA. The CDR3 region is CSVRESENTEAFF. The CDR3 DNA follows: TGCAGTGTTCGGGAGTCGGAGAACACTGAAGCTTTCTTT.

The chain joins TRBV6-6 to TRBJ1-5; TRBD1 aligns across 8 bases. Losses at the gene ends were 5 bases for V and 2 bases for J; bases not matched to a gene: 5. Germline lookup yields CDR1 MNHNY and CDR2 SVGAGI (reference sequence). The CDR3 has 15 amino acids. The CDR3 is CASSLDRVGNQPQHF. CDR3 sequence (DNA): TGTGCCAGCAGTCTGGACAGGGTTGGCAATCAGCCCCAGCATTTT.

With regard to this clone: The junction does not match germline at one end; this may be a read error. This chain uses TRBV7-2 with TRBJ2-7; 8 bases fit TRBD2. CDR1 is SGHTA, CDR2 FQGNSA, per germline. CDR3 length: 13 residues. The CDR3 DNA sequence: TGTGCCAGCAGCTTAGATTTCGAGCGGGAGTACGGCTTC. It translates to CASSLDFEREYGF. The full variable domain, completed using reference TRBV7-2 and TRBJ2-7, is GAGVSQSPSNKVTEKGKDVELRCDPISGHTALYWYRQSLGQGLEFLIYFQGNSAPDKSGLPSDRFSAERTGGSVSTLTIQRTQQEDSAVYLCASSLDFEREYGFGPGTRLTVT.

The chain recombines TRBV28 with TRBJ1-2; possible D gene TRBD1, 6 bases. The ends were cut back, 8 bases at V and 4 bases at J, with 20 bases in the middle. CDR3 length: 15 amino acids. Per germline, CDR1 MDHEN and CDR2 SYDVKM. This chain's CDR3 is CASHTGTPWGYGYTF. The CDR3 DNA sequence: TGTGCCAGCCATACAGGGACGCCTTGGGGCTATGGCTACACCTTC.

J is TRBJ2-7 and V is TRBV27, with 7 positions matching TRBD1. CDR1 and CDR2 from the germline V gene are MNHEY and SMNVEV (reference sequence). This CDR3 spans 13 amino acids. The trim removed 6 bases at V and 2 bases at J, leaving 4 bases unmatched. The CDR3 coding sequence is TGTGCCAGCAGACGGGACAGTCCCTACGAGCAGTACTTC. It encodes CASRRDSPYEQYF.

This clone was observed a single time. This chain connects TRBV5-4 to TRBJ2-5; 10 nucleotides agree with TRBD2. Germline trimming cut 0 bases from V and 9 bases from J; bases unmatched to any gene: 8. There are 15 residues in the CDR3. Per germline, CDR1 SGHNT and CDR2 YYREEE (reference sequence). CDR3 in amino acids: CASSLDLAGARAQYF. The CDR3 nucleotides read TGTGCCAGCAGCTTGGATCTAGCGGGAGCAAGAGCCCAGTACTTC.

The V and J genes are TRBV7-8 and TRBJ1-5, with TRBD1 matching over 11 bases. The CDR3 contains 17 residues. Germline trimming cut 5 bases from V and 2 bases from J; bases unmatched to any gene: 8. Germline assignment: CDR1 SGHVS and CDR2 FQNEAQ. Here the CDR3 reads CASSVGQGVFGNQPQHF. The CDR3 nucleotides are TGTGCCAGCAGCGTGGGACAGGGGGTATTTGGCAATCAGCCCCAGCATTTT.

The sample holds a few counts of this clone. The rearrangement uses TRBV6-1 and TRBJ2-7, with 11 bases lining up with TRBD2. V shed 6 bases and J 2 bases; nucleotides not matched to a gene: 3. CDR3 size: 14 residues. Germline CDR1 reads MNHNS; CDR2 reads SASEGT. CDR3 sequence (DNA): TGTGCCAGCAGCATGGGACTAGCGGCCTACGAGCAGTACGTC. The encoded protein is CASSMGLAAYEQYV.

This chain links TRBV6-1 with TRBJ2-5; 12 nucleotides line up with TRBD1. Germline CDR1 MNHNS, CDR2 SASEGT. The length of the CDR3 is 14 residues. V shed 10 bases and J 2 bases; nucleotides not matched to a gene: 5. As DNA, the CDR3 is TGTGCCACCGGGACAGGGGGCGCGCAAGAGACCCAGTACTTC. Translating gives CATGTGGAQETQYF.

The V call is TRBV30, the J call TRBJ1-5; 8 nucleotides align to TRBD1. The germline V gene has CDR1 GTSNPN and CDR2 SVGIG (reference sequence). CDR3 length: 13 amino acids. With 2 bases clipped from V and 7 bases from J, the junction kept 4 bases outside the gene matches. CDR3 DNA: TGTGCCTGGAGTTCAGGGGGCTACCAGCCCCAGCATTTT. Translating it yields CAWSSGGYQPQHF.

The J gene is TRBJ2-5, the V gene TRBV5-1, with a weak D call TRBD2 (6 bases). This CDR3 region has 13 residues. V was clipped by 4 bases and J by 5 bases, with 12 bases between them. Germline-derived CDR1 and CDR2 are SGHRS and YFSETQ. This chain's CDR3 is CASSPGLLETQYF. The DNA for the CDR3 is TGCGCCAGCAGCCCAGGACTATTGGAGACCCAGTACTTC. The entire variable domain, with the rest obtained from reference TRBV5-1 and TRBJ2-5, is as follows: KAGVTQTPRYLIKTRGQQVTLSCSPISGHRSVSWYQQTPGQGLQFLFEYFSETQRNKGNFPGRFSGRQFSNSRSEMNVSTLELGDSALYLCASSPGLLETQYFGPGTRLLVL.

The gene calls are TRBV9 and TRBJ1-3; tentative D call: TRBD1 (5 bases). V was shortened by 4 bases and J by 0 bases, with 20 bases between the two germline ends. The CDR3 spans 18 residues. Germline-derived CDR1 and CDR2 are SGDLS and YYNGEE. Here the CDR3 DNA reads TGTGCCAGCAGCCCCCACCTCCGCGGGACTTCCTCTGGAAACACCATATATTTT. This codes for CASSPHLRGTSSGNTIYF.

The gene calls are TRBV13 and TRBJ2-1; 8 positions match TRBD1. Unmatched junction bases numbered 3, after V lost 0 bases and J lost 5 bases. The CDR3 consists of 15 residues. CDR1 PRHDT and CDR2 FYEKMQ come from the germline V gene (reference sequence). The CDR3 here is CASSLGGQGNNEQFF. The CDR3 DNA is TGTGCCAGCAGCTTAGGTGGACAGGGCAACAATGAGCAGTTCTTC.

V is TRBV19 and J is TRBJ2-2; 7 bases line up with TRBD2. This CDR3 has 16 residues. Germline V CDR1 and CDR2: LNHDA, SQIVND (reference sequence). The junction had 10 bases not matched to a gene; V was cut back by 6 bases and J by 3 bases. The CDR3 is CASRGLGGLDTGELFF. CDR3 nucleotides: TGTGCCAGTAGGGGGCTCGGGGGGTTGGACACCGGGGAGCTGTTTTTT.

The rearrangement uses TRBV29-1 and TRBJ1-1; D gene uncertain. Germline V gene lookup returns CDR1 SQVTM and CDR2 ANQGSEA. The CDR3 length is 11 residues. V was pared by 7 bases and J by 2 bases, with 8 bases between. CDR3 DNA: TGCAGCGGGACTTTAAACACTGAAGCTTTCTTT. Protein sequence: CSGTLNTEAFF.

The chain joins TRBV11-2 to TRBJ2-7, with 7 positions matching TRBD1. Germline V CDR1 and CDR2: SGHAT, FQNNGV. This CDR3 has 15 residues. The CDR3 nucleotides are TGTGCCAGCAGCTTCCGACAGGGTAGGATATACGAGCGGTACGTC. Translation: CASSFRQGRIYERYV.

The chain links TRBV6-1 to TRBJ2-5, with D tentatively TRBD1 (6 bases). The CDR3 has 11 residues. Between the trimmed V and J ends, which lost 6 bases and 4 bases, there was a span of 6 bases. Per germline, CDR1 MNHNS and CDR2 SASEGT. This CDR3 reads CASSRGETQYF. The CDR3 DNA sequence: TGTGCCAGCAGCAGGGGAGAGACCCAGTACTTC.

The CDR3 bases are TGTGCCAGCAGTGAAGCTGGGGGGGGACACAGCACAGATACGCAGTATTTT. It translates to CASSEAGGGHSTDTQYF. The V gene is TRBV6-1, the J gene TRBJ2-3; possible D gene TRBD2, 7 bases. The CDR3 sequence is 17 residues long. Germline assignment: CDR1 MNHNS and CDR2 SASEGT. V lost 0 bases, J lost 0 bases, and 13 bases lay in between.

The chain carries TRBV28 and TRBJ1-5; 12 bases line up with TRBD1. From germline, CDR1 is MDHEN and CDR2 SYDVKM. The CDR3 is 18 residues long. V lost 6 bases to trimming and J lost 6 bases; unmatched junction nucleotides: 15. The CDR3 DNA follows: TGTGCCAGCAGGAAGGATATCGGGACAGGGGGCGTGGGTCAGCCCCAGCATTTT. Translation: CASRKDIGTGGVGQPQHF.

This clone has only one observation. The genes are TRBV7-9 and TRBJ2-1, with D possibly matching TRBD1 (5 bases). V shed 5 bases and J shed 5 bases, with 16 bases lying between them. The CDR3 is made up of 15 amino acids. Germline CDR1 and CDR2: SEHNR and FQNEAQ (reference sequence). CDR3 protein: CASSQTRTTNNEQFF. DNA of the CDR3: TGTGCCAGCAGCCAAACGCGGACAACCAACAATGAGCAGTTCTTC.

The chain recombines TRBV13 with TRBJ1-6; TRBD1 might be the D (5 bases). The length of the CDR3 is 15 residues. Germline assignment: CDR1 PRHDT and CDR2 FYEKMQ (reference sequence). With 5 bases removed from V and 8 bases from J, the gap between germline ends came to 16 bases. This CDR3 reads CASSPWAGGHSPLHF. The CDR3 DNA sequence: TGTGCCAGCAGCCCCTGGGCGGGGGGACATTCACCCCTCCACTTT. The whole variable domain, filled in from reference TRBV13 and TRBJ1-6, reads AAGVIQSPRHLIKEKRETATLKCYPIPRHDTVYWYQQGPGQDPQFLISFYEKMQSDKGSIPDRFSAQQFSDYHSELNMSSLELGDSALYFCASSPWAGGHSPLHFGNGTRLTVT.

The chain employs TRBV9 and TRBJ2-5; D unresolved. Trimming stripped 3 bases from V and 1 base from J, with 7 bases between. This CDR3 region has 13 residues. Germline assignment: CDR1 SGDLS and CDR2 YYNGEE. The CDR3 protein is CASSAAPQETQYF. The CDR3 region has the DNA TGTGCCAGCAGCGCCGCGCCCCAAGAGACCCAGTACTTC.

The rearrangement links TRBV7-6 to TRBJ1-6, with no clear D. The germline CDR1 and CDR2 sequences are SGHVS and FNYEAQ. The CDR3 is 17 residues long. Trimming removed 7 bases at V and 3 bases at J, with 19 bases between. The CDR3 DNA sequence: TGTGCCAGCACACAAAGGGCCCCCCGGGGCTATAATTCACCCCTCCACTTT. It specifies CASTQRAPRGYNSPLHF. Filled out from reference TRBV7-6 and TRBJ1-6, the complete variable domain reads GAGVSQSPRYKVTKRGQDVALRCDPISGHVSLYWYRQALGQGPEFLTYFNYEAQQDKSGLPNDRFSAERPEGSISTLTIQRTEQRDSAMYRCASTQRAPRGYNSPLHFGNGTRLTVT.

This clone was counted a single time. The chain joins TRBV10-2 to TRBJ2-7; 8 bases fit TRBD1. With V trimmed by 7 bases and J by 4 bases, 6 bases remained unmatched. CDR1 is WSHSY and CDR2 is SAAADI in the germline V gene. The CDR3 contains 13 residues. The CDR3 reads CASMRQGNYEQYV. The CDR3 bases are TGCGCCAGCATGCGACAGGGGAATTACGAGCAGTACGTC.

This sequence joins TRBV7-3 and TRBJ2-7; TRBD2 agrees at 8 bases. The CDR3 is made up of 14 amino acids. V was pared by 4 bases and J by 5 bases, with 7 bases of the junction left unmatched. The germline V gene encodes CDR1 SGHTA and CDR2 FQGTGA. CDR3 nucleotides: TGTGCCAGCAGCTCGGGACTAGGTCGGAACGAGCAGTACTTC. This codes for CASSSGLGRNEQYF.

As DNA, the CDR3 is TGTGCCAGTAGTACCAACTCATACAGGGGAAACACTGAAGCTTTCTTT. It translates to CASSTNSYRGNTEAFF. This chain connects TRBV19 to TRBJ1-1, with TRBD1 identical over 7 bases. The germline V gene has CDR1 LNHDA and CDR2 SQIVND (reference sequence). This CDR3 is 16 amino acids long. The trim removed 4 bases at V and 2 bases at J, leaving 10 bases unmatched.

This clone has only one observation. The gene calls are TRBV14 and TRBJ1-2; D is perhaps TRBD1 (6 bases). The CDR3 is 14 amino acids. Germline V gene data show CDR1 as SGHDN and CDR2 as FVKESK. Trimming took off 3 bases at V and 3 bases at J, with 11 bases between the two ends. CDR3 in amino acids: CASSHLDRDYGYTF. The CDR3 coding sequence is TGTGCCAGCAGCCACCTGGACAGAGACTATGGCTACACCTTC.